The present entry profiles one T cell receptor beta chain with its context. Its antigen is currently unknown. The data originate from a study of CD8+ T cells in alopecia areata. Treatment given: oral pan-JAK inhibitor, 5-10 mg twice daily. Researchers gathered lesional scalp punch biopsies and peripheral blood from patients with alopecia areata. The germline V gene encodes CDR1 SGHTA and CDR2 FQGNSA. There are 12 residues in the CDR3. Trimming removed 3 bases at V and 10 bases at J, with 12 bases between. Study results and caveats: For patients receiving tofacitinib, scalp clonality and expanded CD8+ clones among the top 100 significantly decreased. More clonal than normal scalp was lesional scalp, particularly alopecia totalis/universalis. While patients received tofacitinib, many expanded lesional clones remained present in scalp and blood.

Following RNA extraction, reverse transcription yielded cDNA that acted as the sequencing template. Profiling relied on immunoSEQ multiplex PCR, and the TCRdb table lists in-frame clones only, not all of them. The table includes 150,000 to 200,000 clones, 50% to 70% detected once. The V call is TRBV7-2, the J call TRBJ1-1; no definite D call. The sequenced sample was CD4+ T cells sorted from blood, obtained around week 50, from a patient treated with tofacitinib. This TCR was recovered from a human donor with alopecia areata. CDR3 sequence (DNA): TGTGCCAGCAGCTTCCCAAACCGGATAGCTTTCTTT. This gives the protein CASSFPNRIAFF.